This record looks at one TCR beta chain sequence and its context. This record belongs to a study of patients and donors after allogeneic stem cell transplantation. Germline trimming cut 5 bases from V and 5 bases from J; bases unmatched to any gene: 8. The germline V gene encodes CDR1 SGHTA and CDR2 FQGNSA. The CDR3 sequence is 15 residues long. From the RT-PCR reads, TCRdb called clonotypes with MiXCR, one entry per CDR3 protein. The sample lists about 960,000 distinct CDR3 sequences, about a sixth seen once, with 5% to 7.5% in the top ten. Specimen: blood, either unsorted or a sorted T cell fraction (not recorded which). The sequence was collected from a human donor who was either an allogeneic HSCT recipient or a stem cell or donor lymphocyte infusion donor (not recorded which). It is not recorded whose cells these are; they may come from a transplant donor. The chain carries TRBV7-2 and TRBJ1-5, with 8 bases identical to TRBD1. The CDR3 loop reads CASSSTGTGYQPQHF. The CDR3 DNA reads as TGTGCCAGCAGCAGTACCGGGACAGGCTATCAGCCCCAGCATTTT.